Following are 20 T cell receptor beta chains from one sample sequenced in a study of shared clonotypes between healthy human individuals. Sequencing was performed with immunoSEQ multiplex PCR; in TCRdb, only in-frame clones are kept and a portion is missing. The table has around 1,000,000 clones, approximately 77% seen once. The sequenced material came from memory CD4+ T cells from PBMCs. The subset was: CD45RA-negative fraction. These receptors were collected from a man younger than 30 in good health. Some clones in this sample may be carry-over from other donors' samples.

The V call is TRBV27, the J call TRBJ2-1; 7 bases line up with TRBD2. The germline V gene encodes CDR1 MNHEY and CDR2 SMNVEV (reference sequence). The length of the CDR3 is 14 residues. With V trimmed by 5 bases and J by 2 bases, 3 bases remained unmatched. This CDR3 is CASSTSAAYNEQFF. The CDR3 DNA sequence: TGTGCCAGCAGTACTAGCGCAGCCTACAATGAGCAGTTCTTC.

This clone was observed once. The chain carries TRBV11-2 and TRBJ2-7; TRBD2 might be the D (5 bases). Germline V gene lookup returns CDR1 SGHAT and CDR2 FQNNGV. The length of the CDR3 is 15 residues. The V end was cut by 0 bases, the J end by 4 bases, with 13 bases between. This CDR3 reads CASSLDSIGLYEQYF. CDR3 nucleotide sequence: TGTGCCAGCAGCTTAGATTCGATCGGACTGTACGAGCAGTACTTC.

J is TRBJ1-1 and V is TRBV5-1; D is undetermined. Trimming stripped 4 bases from V and 2 bases from J, with 15 bases between. Germline V gene sequence: CDR1 SGHRS, CDR2 YFSETQ. CDR3 length: 15 amino acids. The CDR3 bases are TGCGCCAGCAGCCAGACCCAGGACCTTAACACTGAAGCTTTCTTT. Amino acid sequence: CASSQTQDLNTEAFF.

This clone has only one observation. The V gene is TRBV5-4, the J gene TRBJ2-7; D is uncertain. The germline gives CDR1 SGHNT, CDR2 YYREEE (reference sequence). The CDR3 is 14 amino acids. Trimming shortened V by 1 base and J by 0 bases, and 8 bases separated the two germline ends. CDR3 protein: CASSLFADSYEQYF. CDR3 coding DNA: TGTGCCAGCAGCTTGTTTGCAGACTCCTACGAGCAGTACTTC.

V gene TRBV11-2 combines with J gene TRBJ2-7, with TRBD2 identical over 7 bases. V gave up 5 bases and J gave up 7 bases; unmatched junction bases: 8. Per the germline V gene, CDR1 is SGHAT and CDR2 is FQNNGV. This CDR3 region has 13 residues. The CDR3, as DNA: TGTGCCAGCAGCACTAGCGTCGTGGAGGAGCAGTACTTC. This translates into CASSTSVVEEQYF.

The chain links TRBV28 to TRBJ2-5; D assignment may be TRBD1 or TRBD2 (5 bases each). The CDR3 sequence is 15 residues long. Trimming cost V 5 bases and J 5 bases, with 18 bases left between them. CDR1 MDHEN and CDR2 SYDVKM come from the germline V gene. This chain's CDR3 is CASSPLGTAAETQYF. Written as DNA, the CDR3 is TGTGCCAGCAGTCCATTGGGGACGGCGGCGGAGACCCAGTACTTC. Full variable domain (missing parts from reference TRBV28 and TRBJ2-5): DVKVTQSSRYLVKRTGEKVFLECVQDMDHENMFWYRQDPGLGLRLIYFSYDVKMKEKGDIPEGYSVSREKKERFSLILESASTNQTSMYLCASSPLGTAAETQYFGPGTRLLVL.

This rearrangement joins TRBV6-6 to TRBJ2-7; 13 positions agree with TRBD2. The CDR3 contains 14 residues. Germline CDR1 reads MNHNY; CDR2 reads SVGAGI (reference sequence). Trimming removed 5 bases from V and 3 bases from J; junction bases left unmatched: 1. CDR3 in DNA: TGTGCCAGCAGTGGGACTAGCGGGGACTACGAGCAGTACTTC. It translates to CASSGTSGDYEQYF.

The V call is TRBV5-8, the J call TRBJ2-3, with no clear D. The CDR3 contains 14 residues. The germline V gene has CDR1 SGHTS and CDR2 YDEGEE. Trimming left V 4 bases short and J 3 bases short, with 12 bases between. This CDR3 is CASSPDQWTDTQYF. CDR3 DNA sequence: TGTGCCAGCAGCCCCGACCAGTGGACAGATACGCAGTATTTT.

A few counts support this clone. This CDR3 is CASRLGQGYEQYF. CDR3 nucleotide sequence: TGTGCCAGCAGACTGGGACAGGGCTACGAGCAGTACTTC. The rearrangement uses TRBV6-5 and TRBJ2-7; 9 bases fit TRBD1. V lost 6 bases, J lost 3 bases, and 3 bases stayed unmatched. Germline CDR1 MNHEY, CDR2 SVGAGI. The CDR3 is 13 amino acids.

The chain uses TRBV21-1 and TRBJ2-3. TRBV21-1 constitutes a pseudogene. The CDR3 runs to 21 residues. In DNA, the CDR3 is TGTGCCAGCAGCAAGCCCCCCCAGGGGAGGTGTAGCAACCCCCCCACAGATACGCAGTATTTT. It translates to CASSKPPQGRCSNPPTDTQYF.

For this clone: The identical CDR3 is also encoded by other nucleotide sequences in the sample. This sequence joins TRBV2 and TRBJ2-5, with D perhaps TRBD2 (6 bases). Germline lookup yields CDR1 SNHLY and CDR2 FYNNEI. V was clipped by 7 bases and J by 5 bases, with 11 bases between them. This CDR3 has 12 amino acids. CDR3: CASKDRGETQYF. For the CDR3, the DNA is TGTGCCAGCAAGGACCGGGGGGAGACCCAGTACTTC.

The table lists this clone with a count of one. The V and J genes are TRBV21-1 and TRBJ2-1; TRBD2, the table's D call, was not compared with the DNA. TRBV21-1 is a documented pseudogene. The CDR3 is made up of 21 amino acids. CDR3 loop: CASSKAATSGRALLTYNEQFF. CDR3 DNA sequence: TGTGCCAGCAGCAAAGCCGCAACTAGCGGGAGGGCCCTTCTCACCTACAATGAGCAGTTCTTC.

This clone was seen once. CDR3 sequence: CASKNRENIQYF. For the CDR3, the DNA is TGTGCCAGCAAGAACAGGGAAAACATTCAGTACTTC. This sequence joins TRBV6-6 and TRBJ2-4, with D possibly being TRBD1 (6 bases). The CDR3 contains 12 residues. The V gene lost 7 bases and the J gene lost 5 bases, with 9 bases spanning the gap. Germline CDR1 reads MNHNY; CDR2 reads SVGAGI (reference sequence).

V is TRBV12-2 and J is TRBJ1-2; the table's D call, TRBD1, has no DNA check behind it. TRBV12-2 represents a pseudogene. The CDR3 totals 19 residues. CDR3 DNA: TGTGCAAGTCGCTCAGGTGTAACCAGGGGCACGGGTGCTAACTTTGGCTACACCTTC. This translates into CASRSGVTRGTGANFGYTF.

This clone turned up a few times. This chain joins TRBV6-1 and TRBJ1-2, with no clear D. V was pared by 5 bases and J by 8 bases, with 12 bases between. CDR1 is MNHNS and CDR2 is SASEGT in the germline V gene. This CDR3 has 12 residues. DNA for the CDR3: TGTGCCAGCAGTTTCATCTCCGGCGGCTACACCTTC. Its translation is CASSFISGGYTF.

This clone was detected once. This chain links TRBV6-1 with TRBJ1-2, with TRBD1 matching over 8 bases. The CDR3 covers 14 residues. The trim removed 5 bases at V and 8 bases at J, leaving 10 bases unmatched. CDR1 is MNHNS and CDR2 is SASEGT in the germline V gene. CDR3 sequence: CASSRTGPVGGYTF. In nucleotides, the CDR3 is TGTGCCAGCAGTAGGACAGGGCCGGTGGGAGGCTACACCTTC.

This clone showed up just once. This rearrangement joins TRBV28 to TRBJ1-1, with TRBD1 matching 8 bases. The CDR3 totals 14 residues. V lost 4 bases and J lost 1; bases outside the gene matches: 2. CDR1 and CDR2 from the germline V gene are MDHEN and SYDVKM. The CDR3, as DNA: TGTGCCAGCAGTTGGGACAGGCGGAACACTGAAGCTTTCTTT. Protein product: CASSWDRRNTEAFF.

This clone has a single count. The V call is TRBV6-1, the J call TRBJ2-7; 12 bases align to TRBD2. The germline gives CDR1 MNHNS, CDR2 SASEGT. V was pared by 6 bases and J by 4 bases, with 7 bases of the junction left unmatched. The CDR3 length is 15 residues. The DNA of the CDR3 is TGTGCCAGCAGGGCCGCCGGGACTAGCGGGTACGAGCAGTACTTC. Translated, it gives CASRAAGTSGYEQYF.

The J gene is TRBJ2-2, the V gene TRBV19, with 8 bases identical to TRBD1. Germline V CDR1 and CDR2: LNHDA, SQIVND (reference sequence). V gave up 5 bases and J gave up 3 bases; unmatched junction bases: 5. The CDR3 runs to 15 residues. The CDR3 spells CASSSGGGYTGELFF. Written as DNA, the CDR3 is TGTGCCAGTAGTTCAGGGGGCGGATACACCGGGGAGCTGTTTTTT. The entire variable domain, with the rest obtained from reference TRBV19 and TRBJ2-2, is as follows: DGGITQSPKYLFRKEGQNVTLSCEQNLNHDAMYWYRQDPGQGLRLIYYSQIVNDFQKGDIAEGYSVSREKKESFPLTVTSAQKNPTAFYLCASSSGGGYTGELFFGEGSRLTVL.

This clone was detected ten times or more. Other DNA sequences in the same sample also yield this CDR3. The chain links TRBV9 to TRBJ2-7, with 10 bases lining up with TRBD1. V lost 4 bases, J lost 3 bases, and 4 bases stayed unmatched. The CDR3 sequence is 14 residues long. Germline-derived CDR1 and CDR2 are SGDLS and YYNGEE. The DNA of the CDR3 is TGTGCCAGCAGCTTAGGGGACAGGGGCTACGAGCAGTACTTC. This translates into CASSLGDRGYEQYF. Together with reference TRBV9 and TRBJ2-7, the CDR3 gives the full variable domain: DSGVTQTPKHLITATGQRVTLRCSPRSGDLSVYWYQQSLDQGLQFLIQYYNGEERAKGNILERFSAQQFPDLHSELNLSSLELGDSALYFCASSLGDRGYEQYFGPGTRLTVT.